This T cell receptor (beta chain) is from a study of Graves' ophthalmopathy and Graves' hyperthyroidism. Study-wide findings and caveats: Ophthalmopathy progression was predicted with 70.59% sensitivity and roughly 79% specificity. Blood also held most thyroid clonotypes expanded above 0.001 frequency.

Germline CDR1 reads MNHNS; CDR2 reads SASEGT. With 10 bases clipped from V and 5 bases from J, the junction kept 9 bases outside the gene matches. The CDR3 contains 13 residues. Details on this clonotype: Its antigen is not identified.

Amplification targeted the TCR beta CDR3 regions, with RNA transcripts as the source material. The authors performed first-round RT-PCR with HTBI primers and then a second-round multiplex PCR. In TCRdb, the multiplex PCR reads were re-called with MiXCR into one record per CDR3 protein. The repertoire consists of about 370,000 distinct CDR3 sequences, with approximately 18% occurring once and the leading ten covering 2% to 3%. Clinical symptoms and serum thyroxine were used for diagnosis; TRAb, thyroid ultrasound and orbital computed tomography were also relied on. Specimen: peripheral blood. J is TRBJ2-7 and V is TRBV6-1, with 9 bases fitting TRBD1. This clonotype originated in an adult woman with stable Graves' hyperthyroidism. The CDR3 region has the DNA TGTGCCACCGACAGGGGACAGGGTAACGAGCAGTACTTC. This sequence encodes CATDRGQGNEQYF.